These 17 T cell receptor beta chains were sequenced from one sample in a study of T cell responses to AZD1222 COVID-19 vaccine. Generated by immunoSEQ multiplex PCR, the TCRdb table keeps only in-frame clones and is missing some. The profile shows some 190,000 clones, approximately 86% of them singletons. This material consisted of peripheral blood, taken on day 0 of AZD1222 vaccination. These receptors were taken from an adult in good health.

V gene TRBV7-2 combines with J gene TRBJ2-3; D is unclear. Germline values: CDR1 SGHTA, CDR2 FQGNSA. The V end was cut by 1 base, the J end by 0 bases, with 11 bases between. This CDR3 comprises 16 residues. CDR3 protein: CASSLGHTVSTDTQYF. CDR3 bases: TGTGCCAGCAGCTTAGGGCACACAGTTAGCACAGATACGCAGTATTTT.

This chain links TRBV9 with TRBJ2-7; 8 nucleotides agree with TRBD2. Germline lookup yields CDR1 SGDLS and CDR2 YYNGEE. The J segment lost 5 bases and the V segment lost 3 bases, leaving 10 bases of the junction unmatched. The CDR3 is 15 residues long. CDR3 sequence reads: CASSAKRGGEHEQYF. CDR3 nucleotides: TGTGCCAGCAGCGCTAAACGGGGGGGCGAACACGAGCAGTACTTC.

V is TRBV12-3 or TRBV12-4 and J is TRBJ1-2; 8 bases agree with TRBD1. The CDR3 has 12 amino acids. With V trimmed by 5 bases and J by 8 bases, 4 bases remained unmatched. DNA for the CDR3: TGTGCCAGCAGTGTCACAGGGGGAGGCTACACCTTC. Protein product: CASSVTGGGYTF.

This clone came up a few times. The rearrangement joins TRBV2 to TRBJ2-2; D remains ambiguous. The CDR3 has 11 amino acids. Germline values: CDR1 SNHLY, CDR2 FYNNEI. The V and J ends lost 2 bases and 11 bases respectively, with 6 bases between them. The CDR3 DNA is TGTGCCAGCAGTGAACTGGTCGAGCTGTTTTTT. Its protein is CASSELVELFF.

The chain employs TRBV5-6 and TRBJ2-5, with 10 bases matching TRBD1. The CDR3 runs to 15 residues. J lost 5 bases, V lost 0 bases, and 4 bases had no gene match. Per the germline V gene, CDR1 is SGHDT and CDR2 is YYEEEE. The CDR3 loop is CASSLAGQGKETQYF. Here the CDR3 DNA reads TGTGCCAGCAGCTTGGCGGGACAGGGGAAGGAGACCCAGTACTTC.

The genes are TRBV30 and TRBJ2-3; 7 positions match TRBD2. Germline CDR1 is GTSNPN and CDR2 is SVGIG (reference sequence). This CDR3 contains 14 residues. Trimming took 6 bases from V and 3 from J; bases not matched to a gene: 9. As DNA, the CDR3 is TGTGCCTGTAGCGGGCTTGAGGGGACAGATACGCAGTATTTT. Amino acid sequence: CACSGLEGTDTQYF.

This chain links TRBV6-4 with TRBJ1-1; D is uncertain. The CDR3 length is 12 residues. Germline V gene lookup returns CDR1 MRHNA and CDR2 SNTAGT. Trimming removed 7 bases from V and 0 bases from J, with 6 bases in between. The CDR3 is CASKGVNTEAFF. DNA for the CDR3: TGTGCCAGCAAGGGCGTGAACACTGAAGCTTTCTTT.

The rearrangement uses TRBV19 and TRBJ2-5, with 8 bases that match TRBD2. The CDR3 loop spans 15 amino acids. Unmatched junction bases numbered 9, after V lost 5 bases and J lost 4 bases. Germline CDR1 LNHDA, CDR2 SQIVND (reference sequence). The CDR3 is CASSSPRGVGETQYF. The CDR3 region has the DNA TGTGCCAGTAGTTCCCCGCGGGGGGTGGGAGAGACCCAGTACTTC.

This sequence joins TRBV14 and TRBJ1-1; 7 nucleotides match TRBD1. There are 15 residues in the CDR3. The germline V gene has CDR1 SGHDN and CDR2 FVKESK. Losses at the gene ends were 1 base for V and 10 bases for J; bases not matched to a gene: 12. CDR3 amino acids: CASSQGGSTGARAFF. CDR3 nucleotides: TGTGCCAGCAGCCAAGGGGGATCCACAGGGGCCAGAGCTTTCTTT.

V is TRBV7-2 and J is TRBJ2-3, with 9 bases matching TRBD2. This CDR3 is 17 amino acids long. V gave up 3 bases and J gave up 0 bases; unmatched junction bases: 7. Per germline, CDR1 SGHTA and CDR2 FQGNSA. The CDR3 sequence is CASSLLAGAFSTDTQYF. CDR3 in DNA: TGTGCCAGCAGCTTGTTAGCGGGGGCCTTTAGCACAGATACGCAGTATTTT.

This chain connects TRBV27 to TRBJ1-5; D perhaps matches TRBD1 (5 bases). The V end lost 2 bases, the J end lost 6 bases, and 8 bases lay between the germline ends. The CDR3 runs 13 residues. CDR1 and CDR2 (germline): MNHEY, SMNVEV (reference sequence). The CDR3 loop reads CASSLRGTQPQHF. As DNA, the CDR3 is TGTGCCAGCAGTTTACGGGGGACTCAGCCCCAGCATTTT.

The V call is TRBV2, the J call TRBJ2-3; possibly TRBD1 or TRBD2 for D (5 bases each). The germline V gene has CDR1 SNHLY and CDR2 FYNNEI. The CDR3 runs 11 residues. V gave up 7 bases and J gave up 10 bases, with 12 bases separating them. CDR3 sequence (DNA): TGTGCCAGCAACGACGGGGCGGCGCAGTATTTT. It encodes CASNDGAAQYF.

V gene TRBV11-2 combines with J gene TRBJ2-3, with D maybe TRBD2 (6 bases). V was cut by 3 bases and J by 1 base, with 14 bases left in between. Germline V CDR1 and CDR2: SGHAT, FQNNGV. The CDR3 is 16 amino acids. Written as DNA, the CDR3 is TGTGCCAGCAGCTTGAACCGAGCGGGTGGCACAGATACGCAGTATTTT. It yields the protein CASSLNRAGGTDTQYF. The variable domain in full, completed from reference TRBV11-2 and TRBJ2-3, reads EAGVAQSPRYKIIEKRQSVAFWCNPISGHATLYWYQQILGQGPKLLIQFQNNGVVDDSQLPKDRFSAERLKGVDSTLKIQPAKLEDSAVYLCASSLNRAGGTDTQYFGPGTRLTVL.

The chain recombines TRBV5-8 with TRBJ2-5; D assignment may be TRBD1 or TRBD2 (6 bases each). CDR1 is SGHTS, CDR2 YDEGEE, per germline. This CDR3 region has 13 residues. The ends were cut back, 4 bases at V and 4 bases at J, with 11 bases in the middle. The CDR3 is CASSRGELETQYF. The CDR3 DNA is TGTGCCAGCAGCAGGGGGGAACTAGAGACCCAGTACTTC.

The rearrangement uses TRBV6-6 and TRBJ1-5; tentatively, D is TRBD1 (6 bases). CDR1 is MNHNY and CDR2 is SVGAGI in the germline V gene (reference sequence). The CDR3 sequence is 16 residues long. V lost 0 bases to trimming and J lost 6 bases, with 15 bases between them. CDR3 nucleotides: TGTGCCAGCAGTTACTCAAGGACAGATTCGGGTCAGCCCCAGCATTTT. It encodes CASSYSRTDSGQPQHF.

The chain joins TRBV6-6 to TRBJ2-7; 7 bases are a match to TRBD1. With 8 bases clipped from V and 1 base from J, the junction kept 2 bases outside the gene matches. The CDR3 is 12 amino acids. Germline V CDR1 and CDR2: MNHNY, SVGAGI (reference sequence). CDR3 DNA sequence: TGTGCCAGCGGGGACAGTTCCTACGAGCAGTACTTC. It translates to CASGDSSYEQYF.

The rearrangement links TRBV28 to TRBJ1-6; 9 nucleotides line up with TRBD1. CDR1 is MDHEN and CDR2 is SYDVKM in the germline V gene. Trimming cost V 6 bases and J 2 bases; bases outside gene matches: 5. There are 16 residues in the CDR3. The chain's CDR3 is CASRPGTGPYNSPLHF. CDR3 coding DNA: TGTGCCAGCAGACCTGGGACAGGGCCCTATAATTCACCCCTCCACTTT.